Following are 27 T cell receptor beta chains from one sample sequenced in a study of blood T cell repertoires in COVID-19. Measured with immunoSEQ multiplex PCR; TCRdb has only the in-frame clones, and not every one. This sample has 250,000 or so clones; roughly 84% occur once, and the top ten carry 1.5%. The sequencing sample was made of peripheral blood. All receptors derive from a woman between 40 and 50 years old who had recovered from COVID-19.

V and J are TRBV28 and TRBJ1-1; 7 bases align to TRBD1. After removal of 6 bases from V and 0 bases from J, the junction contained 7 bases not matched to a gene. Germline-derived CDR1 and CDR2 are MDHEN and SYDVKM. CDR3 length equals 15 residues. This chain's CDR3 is CASSRQGTMNTEAFF. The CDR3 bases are TGTGCCAGCAGCAGACAGGGAACCATGAACACTGAAGCTTTCTTT.

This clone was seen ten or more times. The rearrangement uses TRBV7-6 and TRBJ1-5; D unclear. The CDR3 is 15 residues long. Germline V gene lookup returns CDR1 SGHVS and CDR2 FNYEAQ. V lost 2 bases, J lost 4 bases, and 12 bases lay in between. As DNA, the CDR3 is TGTGCCAGCAGCTTAATATCGGGGTTTAATCAGCCCCAGCATTTT. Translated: CASSLISGFNQPQHF. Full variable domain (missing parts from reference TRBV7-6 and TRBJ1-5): GAGVSQSPRYKVTKRGQDVALRCDPISGHVSLYWYRQALGQGPEFLTYFNYEAQQDKSGLPNDRFSAERPEGSISTLTIQRTEQRDSAMYRCASSLISGFNQPQHFGDGTRLSIL.

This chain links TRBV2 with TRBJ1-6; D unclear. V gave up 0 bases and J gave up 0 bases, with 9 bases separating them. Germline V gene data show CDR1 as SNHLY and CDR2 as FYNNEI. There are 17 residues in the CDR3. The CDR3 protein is CASSEALRVSYNSPLHF. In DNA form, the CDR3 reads TGTGCCAGCAGTGAAGCATTGAGGGTCTCCTATAATTCACCCCTCCACTTT.

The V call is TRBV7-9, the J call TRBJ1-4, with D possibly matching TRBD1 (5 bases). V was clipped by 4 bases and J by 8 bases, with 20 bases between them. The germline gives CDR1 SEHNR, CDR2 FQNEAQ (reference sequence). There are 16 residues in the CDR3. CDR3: CASSSRGSGFGEKLFF. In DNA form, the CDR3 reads TGTGCCAGCAGCTCCCGGGGGTCAGGGTTCGGCGAAAAACTGTTTTTT.

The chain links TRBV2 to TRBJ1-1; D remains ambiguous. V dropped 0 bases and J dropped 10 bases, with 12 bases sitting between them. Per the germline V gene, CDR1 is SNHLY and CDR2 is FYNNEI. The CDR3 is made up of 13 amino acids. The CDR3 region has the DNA TGTGCCAGCAGTGAAGCTCGAGAATCTAGAGCTTTCTTT. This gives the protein CASSEARESRAFF.

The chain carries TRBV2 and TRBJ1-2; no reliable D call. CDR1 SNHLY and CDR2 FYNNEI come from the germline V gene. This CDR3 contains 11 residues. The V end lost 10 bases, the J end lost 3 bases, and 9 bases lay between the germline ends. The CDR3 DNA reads TGTGCCATCGCGAGCTACTATGGCTACACCTTC. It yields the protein CAIASYYGYTF.

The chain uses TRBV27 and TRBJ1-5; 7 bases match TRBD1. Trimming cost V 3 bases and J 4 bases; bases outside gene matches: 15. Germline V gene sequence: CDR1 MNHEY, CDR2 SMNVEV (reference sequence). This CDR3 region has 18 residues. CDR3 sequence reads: CASSLYRGSKLKNQPQHF. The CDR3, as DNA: TGTGCCAGCAGTTTGTACAGGGGCTCTAAGTTAAAGAATCAGCCCCAGCATTTT.

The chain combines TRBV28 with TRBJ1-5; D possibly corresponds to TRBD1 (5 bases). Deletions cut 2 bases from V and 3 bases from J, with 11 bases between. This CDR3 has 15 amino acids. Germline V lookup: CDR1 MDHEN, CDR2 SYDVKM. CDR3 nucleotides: TGTGCCAGCAGTTTAGGGCTAGGGGTCAATCAGCCCCAGCATTTT. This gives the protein CASSLGLGVNQPQHF.

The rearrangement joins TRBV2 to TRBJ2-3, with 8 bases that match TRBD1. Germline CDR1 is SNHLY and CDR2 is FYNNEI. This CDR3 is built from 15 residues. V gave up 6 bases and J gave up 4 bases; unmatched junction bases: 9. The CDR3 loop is CASSGQGVRADTQYF. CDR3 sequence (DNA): TGTGCCAGCAGCGGACAGGGCGTTAGGGCAGATACGCAGTATTTT.

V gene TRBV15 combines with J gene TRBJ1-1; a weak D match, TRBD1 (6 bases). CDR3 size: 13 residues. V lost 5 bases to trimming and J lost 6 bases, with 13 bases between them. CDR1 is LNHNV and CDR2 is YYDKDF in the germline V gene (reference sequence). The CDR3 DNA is TGTGCCACCAGCCCCATATCAGGGGCTGAAGCTTTCTTT. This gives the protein CATSPISGAEAFF.

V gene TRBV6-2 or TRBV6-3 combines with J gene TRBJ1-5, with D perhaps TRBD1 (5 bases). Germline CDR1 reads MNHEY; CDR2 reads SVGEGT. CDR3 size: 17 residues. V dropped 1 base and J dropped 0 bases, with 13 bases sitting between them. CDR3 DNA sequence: TGTGCCAGCAGTTACTTTTCGGGGACTTATAGCAATCAGCCCCAGCATTTT. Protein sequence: CASSYFSGTYSNQPQHF.

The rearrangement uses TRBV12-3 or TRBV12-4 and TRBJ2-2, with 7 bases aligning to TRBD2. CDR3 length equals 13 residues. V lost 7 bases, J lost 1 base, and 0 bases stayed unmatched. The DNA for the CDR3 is TGTGCCAGCAAGCGGGGGAACACCGGGGAGCTGTTTTTT. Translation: CASKRGNTGELFF.

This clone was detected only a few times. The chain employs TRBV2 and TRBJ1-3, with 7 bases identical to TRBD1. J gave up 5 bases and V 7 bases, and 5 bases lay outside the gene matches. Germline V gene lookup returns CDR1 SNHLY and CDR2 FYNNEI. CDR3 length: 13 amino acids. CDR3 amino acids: CASNRDSRNTIYF. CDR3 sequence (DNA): TGTGCCAGCAACAGGGACAGTAGAAACACCATATATTTT.

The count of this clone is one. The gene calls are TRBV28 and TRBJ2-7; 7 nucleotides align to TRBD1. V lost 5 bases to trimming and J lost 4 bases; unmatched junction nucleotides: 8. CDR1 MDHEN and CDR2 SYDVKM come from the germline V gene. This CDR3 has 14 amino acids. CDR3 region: CASSPWGQRYEQYF. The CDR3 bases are TGTGCCAGCAGTCCCTGGGGACAGCGATACGAGCAGTACTTC.

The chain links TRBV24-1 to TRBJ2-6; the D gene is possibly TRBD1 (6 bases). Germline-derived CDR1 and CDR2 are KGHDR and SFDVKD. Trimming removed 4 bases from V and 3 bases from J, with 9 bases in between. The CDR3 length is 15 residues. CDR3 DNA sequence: TGTGCCACCAGTGACCCAGGGGTTGGGGCCAACGTCCTGACTTTC. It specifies CATSDPGVGANVLTF.

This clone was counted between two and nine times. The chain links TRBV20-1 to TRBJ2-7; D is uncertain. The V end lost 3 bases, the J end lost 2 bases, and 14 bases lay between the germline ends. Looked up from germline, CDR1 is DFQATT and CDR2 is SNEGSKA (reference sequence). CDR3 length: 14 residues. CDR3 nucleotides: TGCAGTGCTAGTTCCAGCTGGGCAACCTACGAGCAGTACTTC. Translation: CSASSSWATYEQYF.

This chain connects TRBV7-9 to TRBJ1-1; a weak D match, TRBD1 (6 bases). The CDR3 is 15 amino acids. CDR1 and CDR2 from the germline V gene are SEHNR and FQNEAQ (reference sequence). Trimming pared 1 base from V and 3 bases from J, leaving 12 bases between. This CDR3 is CASSLGSGTYTEAFF. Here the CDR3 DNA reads TGTGCCAGCAGCTTAGGTTCGGGGACATACACTGAAGCTTTCTTT.

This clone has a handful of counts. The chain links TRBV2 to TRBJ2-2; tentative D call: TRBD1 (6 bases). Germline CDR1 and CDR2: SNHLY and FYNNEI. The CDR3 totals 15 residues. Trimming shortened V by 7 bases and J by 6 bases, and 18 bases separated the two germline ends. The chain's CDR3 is CASTPLAGVPGELFF. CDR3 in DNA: TGTGCCAGCACTCCGTTGGCAGGGGTCCCCGGGGAGCTGTTTTTT.

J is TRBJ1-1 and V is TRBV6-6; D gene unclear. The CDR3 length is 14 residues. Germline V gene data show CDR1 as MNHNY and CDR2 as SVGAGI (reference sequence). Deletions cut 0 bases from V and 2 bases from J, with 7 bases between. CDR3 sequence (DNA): TGTGCCAGCAGTTACTCGAGAAGCAACACTGAAGCTTTCTTT. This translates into CASSYSRSNTEAFF.

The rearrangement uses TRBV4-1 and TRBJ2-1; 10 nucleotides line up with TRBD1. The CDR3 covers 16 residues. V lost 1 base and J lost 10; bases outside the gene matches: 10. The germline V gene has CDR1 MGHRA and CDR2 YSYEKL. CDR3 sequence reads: CASSQGLDRGLREQFF. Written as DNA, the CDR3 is TGCGCCAGCAGCCAAGGGCTGGACAGGGGGTTGAGGGAGCAGTTCTTC.

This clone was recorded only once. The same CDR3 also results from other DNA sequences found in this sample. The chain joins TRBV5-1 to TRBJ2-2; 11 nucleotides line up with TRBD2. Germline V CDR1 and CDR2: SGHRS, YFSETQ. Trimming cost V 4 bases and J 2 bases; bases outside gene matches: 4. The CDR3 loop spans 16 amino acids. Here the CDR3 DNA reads TGCGCCAGCAGCCCCCTAGCGGGAGGTAACACCGGGGAGCTGTTTTTT. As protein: CASSPLAGGNTGELFF. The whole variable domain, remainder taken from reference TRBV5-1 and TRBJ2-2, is KAGVTQTPRYLIKTRGQQVTLSCSPISGHRSVSWYQQTPGQGLQFLFEYFSETQRNKGNFPGRFSGRQFSNSRSEMNVSTLELGDSALYLCASSPLAGGNTGELFFGEGSRLTVL.

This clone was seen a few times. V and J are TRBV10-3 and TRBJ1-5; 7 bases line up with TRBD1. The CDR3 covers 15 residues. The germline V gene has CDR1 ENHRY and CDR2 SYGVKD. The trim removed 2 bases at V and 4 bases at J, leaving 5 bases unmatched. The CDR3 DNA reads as TGTGCCATCAGTGAGCAGGGGGTGGCAAATCAGCCCCAGCATTTT. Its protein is CAISEQGVANQPQHF.

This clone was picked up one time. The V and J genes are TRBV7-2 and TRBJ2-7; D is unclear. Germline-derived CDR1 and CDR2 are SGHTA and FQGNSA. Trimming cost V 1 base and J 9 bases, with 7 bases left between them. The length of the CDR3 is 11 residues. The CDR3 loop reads CASSLDRAQYF. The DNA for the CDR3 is TGTGCCAGCAGCTTAGACCGCGCGCAGTACTTC.

The CDR3 loop is CASSQVGVNSPLHF. The DNA for the CDR3 is TGCGCCAGCAGCCAAGTGGGAGTAAATTCACCCCTCCACTTT. V gene TRBV4-1 combines with J gene TRBJ1-6; D call uncertain. CDR3 length equals 14 residues. V lost 1 base to trimming and J lost 7 bases, with 8 bases between them. Per the germline V gene, CDR1 is MGHRA and CDR2 is YSYEKL.

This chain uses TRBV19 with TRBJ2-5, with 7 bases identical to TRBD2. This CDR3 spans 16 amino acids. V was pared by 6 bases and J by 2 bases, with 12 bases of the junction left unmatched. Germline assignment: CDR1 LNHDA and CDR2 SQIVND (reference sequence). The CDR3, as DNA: TGTGCCAGTAGGTGGGGGGAGGGGCTATTTCAAGAGACCCAGTACTTC. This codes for CASRWGEGLFQETQYF.

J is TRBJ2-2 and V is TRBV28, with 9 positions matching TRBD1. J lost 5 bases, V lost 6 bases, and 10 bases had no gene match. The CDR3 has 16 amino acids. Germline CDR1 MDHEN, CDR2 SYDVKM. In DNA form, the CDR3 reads TGTGCCAGCAGGGGGAGGACAGGGGAAATTACCGGGGAGCTGTTTTTT. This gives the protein CASRGRTGEITGELFF.

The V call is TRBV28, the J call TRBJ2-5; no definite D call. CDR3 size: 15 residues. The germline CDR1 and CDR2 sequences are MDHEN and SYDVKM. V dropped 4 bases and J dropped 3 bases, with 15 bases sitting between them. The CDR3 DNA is TGTGCCAGCAGTTCCAGTACCCTTATTAAAGAGACCCAGTACTTC. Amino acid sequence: CASSSSTLIKETQYF. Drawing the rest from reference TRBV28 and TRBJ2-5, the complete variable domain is DVKVTQSSRYLVKRTGEKVFLECVQDMDHENMFWYRQDPGLGLRLIYFSYDVKMKEKGDIPEGYSVSREKKERFSLILESASTNQTSMYLCASSSSTLIKETQYFGPGTRLLVL.